This is a list of T cell receptor beta chains from one sample in a study of CD8 T cells in ankylosing spondylitis. One entry per CDR3 protein, called by TCRdb with MiXCR from the 5' RACE reads. The data show a few hundred thousand distinct CDR3 sequences, 6.5% to 10% seen once. The source material was blood, either unsorted or a sorted T cell fraction (not recorded which). The receptors shown here come from a male donor with ankylosing spondylitis. The CDR3 runs from the conserved cysteine through the conserved F or W. A D gene is named only where the DNA matches it firmly. Clone size is given for some rows only: seen once, a few or many times, or a class if the clone is expanded.

d_call j_call clone_size v_call cdr3_aa cdr3_nt
TRBD1 TRBJ2-7 - TRBV5-6 CASSRTGGFYEQYF TGTGCCAGCAGCCGGACAGGGGGCTTCTACGAGCAGTACTTC
TRBD2 TRBJ2-1 - TRBV11-3 CASTLRPRGGSEQFF TGTGCCAGCACCCTTCGGCCCCGCGGGGGGTCAGAGCAGTTCTTC
- TRBJ1-2 - TRBV7-2 CASSFRYANYGYTF TGTGCCAGCAGCTTCAGATATGCTAACTATGGCTACACCTTC
TRBD1 TRBJ2-7 many TRBV12-3/TRBV12-4 CASSLGQGREQYF TGTGCCAGCAGTCTGGGACAGGGTCGCGAGCAGTACTTC
- TRBJ2-7 few TRBV5-1 CASSGLNSYEQYF TGCGCCAGCAGCGGGCTAAACTCCTACGAGCAGTACTTC
- TRBJ1-5 many TRBV12-3/TRBV12-4 CASRPQGAGQPQHF TGTGCCAGCAGACCACAGGGTGCAGGGCAGCCCCAGCATTTT
TRBD1 TRBJ2-6 - TRBV7-9 CASSTGGSGANVLTF TGTGCCAGCAGCACAGGGGGCTCTGGGGCCAACGTCCTGACTTTC
TRBD2 TRBJ2-3 - TRBV20-1 CSAKGRDRRTSGRTTDTQYF TGCAGTGCTAAGGGCCGGGACAGGAGGACTAGCGGGAGAACCACAGATACGCAGTATTTT
- TRBJ2-1 few TRBV12-3/TRBV12-4 CASSLGRADNEQFF TGTGCCAGCAGTTTGGGTCGAGCTGACAATGAGCAGTTCTTC
- TRBJ1-2 few TRBV5-6 CASSHFALEGRHGYTF TGTGCCAGCAGCCATTTCGCTTTAGAGGGTCGGCATGGCTACACCTTC
TRBD1 TRBJ2-1 - TRBV6-1 CASKRGQVYEQFF TGTGCCAGCAAAAGGGGACAGGTCTATGAGCAGTTCTTC
- TRBJ1-2 many TRBV18 CASSPGTDYGYTF TGTGCCAGCTCACCCGGGACGGACTATGGCTACACCTTC
TRBD1 TRBJ1-3 - TRBV9 CASSRRGVHSGNTIYF TGTGCCAGCAGCCGCAGGGGGGTTCACTCTGGAAACACCATATATTTT
- TRBJ2-3 few TRBV27 CARVTHGLAENTDTQYF TGTGCCAGAGTCACCCATGGACTTGCGGAGAACACAGATACGCAGTATTTT
- TRBJ1-1 - TRBV3-1 CASSLFTGMNTEAFF TGTGCCAGCAGCCTCTTCACAGGGATGAACACTGAAGCTTTCTTT
TRBD1 TRBJ2-4 few TRBV6-5 CASSYEGQQNIQYF TGTGCCAGCAGTTACGAGGGACAGCAAAACATTCAGTACTTC
TRBD1 TRBJ1-5 - TRBV11-2 CASRWNRGRCQPQHF TGTGCCAGCAGATGGAACAGGGGAAGATGTCAGCCCCAGCATTTT
- TRBJ2-1 many TRBV6-5 CASSSVSEQFF TGTGCCAGCAGTTCCGTGTCTGAGCAGTTCTTC
TRBD2 TRBJ2-1 - TRBV6-1 CASRTSGKEEFF TGTGCCAGCCGAACTAGCGGGAAGGAGGAGTTCTTC
- TRBJ1-5 - TRBV4-1 CASSQDLGEGPQHF TGCGCCAGCAGCCAAGATCTCGGGGAGGGTCCCCAGCATTTT
- TRBJ1-4 many TRBV7-8 CASSLNSVFEKLFF TGTGCCAGCAGCTTAAACAGCGTTTTTGAAAAACTGTTTTTT
- TRBJ2-3 - TRBV20-1 CSARDLRSGLTDTQYF TGCAGTGCTAGAGACCTCCGATCGGGCCTCACAGATACGCAGTATTTT
- TRBJ1-5 - TRBV20-1 CSATKGVGHQPQHF TGCAGTGCTACTAAGGGAGTTGGGCATCAGCCCCAGCATTTT
- TRBJ1-4 many TRBV2 CASNPDSTTNEKLFF TGTGCCAGCAACCCAGACAGTACAACTAATGAAAAACTGTTTTTT
- TRBJ1-2 - TRBV20-1 CSAGGGSLRGYTF TGCAGTGCTGGAGGGGGTAGTCTCCGCGGCTACACCTTC
- TRBJ2-5 many TRBV24-1 CATSDPRRQETQYF TGTGCCACCAGTGACCCGAGGAGGCAAGAGACCCAGTACTTC
- TRBJ2-7 few TRBV11-1 CASSLGTQISYEQYF TGTGCCAGCAGCTTAGGGACTCAAATATCCTACGAGCAGTACTTC
- TRBJ2-1 many TRBV5-8 CASSLVRQMRVNEQFF TGTGCCAGCAGCTTGGTAAGACAGATGAGGGTCAATGAGCAGTTCTTC
- TRBJ1-5 many TRBV29-1 CSVAVGGDQPQHF TGCAGCGTTGCGGTTGGGGGCGATCAGCCCCAGCATTTT
- TRBJ2-5 few TRBV3-1 CASSQDGLGRRGQTQYF TGTGCCAGCAGCCAAGATGGGTTGGGACGCCGAGGGCAGACCCAGTACTTC
- TRBJ2-2 many TRBV11-2 CASSTYTDGELFF TGTGCCAGCAGCACCTACACGGACGGGGAGCTGTTTTTT
- TRBJ1-1 few TRBV29-1 CSLKGVRVGAEAFF TGCAGCCTCAAAGGGGTCAGGGTGGGGGCTGAAGCTTTCTTT
TRBD1 TRBJ1-1 - TRBV5-1 CASSLEEGRGAFF TGCGCCAGCAGCTTGGAGGAGGGCAGGGGGGCTTTCTTT
- TRBJ2-7 - TRBV6-5 CASSYSELGPRSEQYF TGTGCCAGCAGTTACTCGGAGTTGGGGCCCCGCTCCGAGCAGTACTTC
- TRBJ1-5 few TRBV5-1 CASSYDSPNQPQHF TGCGCCAGCAGCTATGACAGCCCCAATCAGCCCCAGCATTTT
TRBD2 TRBJ2-2 many TRBV7-6 CASSLAGGPTGELFF TGTGCCAGCAGCTTAGCGGGAGGGCCTACCGGGGAGCTGTTTTTT
TRBD2 TRBJ2-3 - TRBV7-3 CASSLTTSGADLNTQYF TGTGCCAGCAGCCTTACTACTAGCGGAGCGGATTTAAATACGCAGTATTTT
- TRBJ2-7 many TRBV6-2/TRBV6-3 CASSYFRGDEQYF TGTGCCAGCAGTTACTTCAGGGGCGACGAGCAGTACTTC
- TRBJ1-2 few TRBV6-2/TRBV6-3 CASSYSDSPGLYGYTF TGTGCCAGCAGTTACTCCGACAGTCCAGGCCTGTATGGCTACACCTTC
- TRBJ2-1 - TRBV7-2 CASTREIGDVGEQFF TGTGCCAGCACTCGAGAAATAGGGGATGTCGGAGAGCAGTTCTTC
- TRBJ2-2 few TRBV5-1 CASSLEGGGELFF TGCGCCAGCAGCTTGGAGGGCGGCGGGGAGCTGTTTTTT
- TRBJ1-1 few TRBV5-5 CASSLEPLNTEAFF TGTGCCAGCAGCTTGGAACCCCTGAACACTGAAGCTTTCTTT
- TRBJ2-1 - TRBV6-2/TRBV6-3 CASSNRDGAYNEQFF TGTGCCAGCAGTAACCGGGACGGAGCCTACAATGAGCAGTTCTTC
- TRBJ1-1 many TRBV6-1 CASAPRGVWNTEAFF TGTGCCAGCGCCCCAAGGGGGGTCTGGAACACTGAAGCTTTCTTT
- TRBJ2-3 few TRBV12-3/TRBV12-4 CASSPKDRHQTSTDTQYF TGTGCCAGCAGTCCTAAGGACAGACACCAAACTAGCACAGATACGCAGTATTTT